This T cell receptor beta chain emerged from a study of T cells in Graves' hyperthyroidism and ophthalmopathy. Study results and limitations: Ophthalmopathy got predicted by the model a median 6.5 months before its onset. Most expanded thyroid clonotypes above 0.001 also appeared in blood.

Using RNA transcripts as the source, TCR beta CDR3 regions were amplified. The TCR CDR3 first-round RT-PCR relied on the HTBI primer set. TCRdb processed the multiplex PCR reads anew with MiXCR; each CDR3 protein has one entry. The profile shows roughly 420,000 distinct CDR3 sequences, approximately 15% of them singletons. For this clonotype: Its antigen is undetermined.

There are 11 residues in the CDR3. Germline V gene data show CDR1 as DFQATT and CDR2 as SNEGSKA (reference sequence). V was shortened by 1 base and J by 6 bases, with 7 bases between the two germline ends. This sequence was found in a woman between 18 and 29 years old with Graves' hyperthyroidism. The rearrangement joins TRBV20-1 to TRBJ2-7, with D uncertain. Sample: blood. CDR3 in amino acids: CSARVGSEQYF. Written as DNA, the CDR3 is TGCAGTGCTAGAGTAGGCTCCGAGCAGTACTTC.